One and the same sample provided the 8 T cell receptor beta chains below, sequenced in a study of shared clonotypes between healthy human individuals. Libraries were prepared by immunoSEQ multiplex PCR; TCRdb keeps only in-frame clonotypes and omits some of them. Of over 1.4 million clones in the sample, roughly 96% were seen once. Sequencing was performed on naive CD4+ T cells sorted from blood. The subset denotes: CD45RA+ positively selected. These receptors came from a man aged 30-40 years in good health.

This clone was counted a single time. V usage is TRBV9 and J usage is TRBJ1-2, with TRBD1 identical over 9 bases. V was pared by 0 bases and J by 4 bases, with 22 bases of the junction left unmatched. This CDR3 comprises 21 residues. Germline V gives CDR1 SGDLS, CDR2 YYNGEE. CDR3 residues: CASSVGVRSGTGFSVGYGYTF. The DNA for the CDR3 is TGTGCCAGCAGCGTAGGTGTACGGAGTGGGACAGGGTTCTCTGTTGGCTATGGCTACACCTTC.

The chain couples TRBV27 to TRBJ2-3; maybe TRBD2 (5 bases). This CDR3 region has 16 residues. V lost 5 bases and J 0 bases, leaving 15 bases between the germline ends. CDR1 MNHEY and CDR2 SMNVEV come from the germline V gene (reference sequence). The CDR3 DNA follows: TGTGCCAGCAGTACCTTGGACTGGCTTAGCACAGATACGCAGTATTTT. The encoded protein is CASSTLDWLSTDTQYF.

The chain's CDR3 is CASTERDLNTEAFF. The DNA of the CDR3 is TGTGCCAGTACTGAGAGGGACCTGAACACTGAAGCTTTCTTT. V usage is TRBV19 and J usage is TRBJ1-1; D possibly corresponds to TRBD1 (5 bases). This CDR3 comprises 14 residues. CDR1 is LNHDA and CDR2 is SQIVND in the germline V gene (reference sequence). The V end was cut by 7 bases, the J end by 0 bases, with 12 bases between.

This rearrangement joins TRBV9 to TRBJ2-7; maybe TRBD1 (5 bases). CDR1 and CDR2 (germline): SGDLS, YYNGEE. With 5 bases removed from V and 3 bases from J, the gap between germline ends came to 21 bases. This CDR3 has 16 residues. The CDR3 DNA reads TGTGCCAGCAGTGAGAATTCCCGCGACAGAGTCTACGAGCAGTACTTC. Amino acid sequence: CASSENSRDRVYEQYF.

This chain connects TRBV28 to TRBJ1-1, with 8 bases matching TRBD1. The CDR3 is 12 amino acids. The J segment lost 10 bases and the V segment lost 6 bases, leaving 7 bases of the junction unmatched. Germline V CDR1 and CDR2: MDHEN, SYDVKM. The CDR3 DNA follows: TGTGCCAGCAGACTTGGACAGGGTAGAGCTTTCTTT. Its translation is CASRLGQGRAFF.

A word on this clone: The same CDR3 arises from other DNA sequences in this sample as well. The chain has TRBV28 and TRBJ2-1; 8 bases align to TRBD2. Losses at the gene ends were 3 bases for V and 1 base for J; bases not matched to a gene: 2. The CDR3 totals 15 residues. Germline-derived CDR1 and CDR2 are MDHEN and SYDVKM. In DNA, the CDR3 is TGTGCCAGCAGTTTCGGGGGGGCGTCCTACAATGAGCAGTTCTTC. It specifies CASSFGGASYNEQFF.

The chain employs TRBV27 and TRBJ2-5; D remains unclear. Germline CDR1 and CDR2: MNHEY and SMNVEV (reference sequence). The CDR3 is 13 amino acids. V lost 2 bases and J 3 bases, leaving 7 bases between the germline ends. In DNA form, the CDR3 reads TGTGCCAGCAGTTTAGATACCGAAGAGACCCAGTACTTC. Amino acids: CASSLDTEETQYF.

V gene TRBV10-3 combines with J gene TRBJ1-5, with D hard to call. Germline assignment: CDR1 ENHRY and CDR2 SYGVKD. The ends were cut back, 0 bases at V and 9 bases at J, with 12 bases in the middle. The CDR3 extends over 14 amino acids. The CDR3 is CAISESWAGRPQHF. CDR3 DNA: TGTGCCATCAGTGAGTCGTGGGCCGGAAGGCCCCAGCATTTT.